A single sample gave rise to the 12 T cell receptor beta chains below, sequenced in a study of blood T cell repertoires in COVID-19. Repertoires were generated with immunoSEQ multiplex PCR, while TCRdb's copy carries only in-frame clones and drops some. The sample has about 180,000 clones, roughly 82% seen once. The sample comprised PBMCs or T cells enriched from blood (not recorded which). The origin of the receptors is a man aged 50 or older who had recovered from COVID-19.

This sequence joins TRBV3-1 (or the pseudogene TRBV3-2) and TRBJ1-2; D gene uncertain. This CDR3 comprises 11 residues. Germline lookup yields CDR1 LGHDT and CDR2 YNNKEL (reference sequence). The ends were cut back, 3 bases at V and 5 bases at J, with 4 bases in the middle. The DNA of the CDR3 is TGTGCCAGCAGCCAGGCTTATGGCTACACCTTC. Residues: CASSQAYGYTF.

The V call is TRBV3-1 (or the pseudogene TRBV3-2), the J call TRBJ2-7; a weak D match, TRBD2 (7 bases). Trimming took off 4 bases at V and 4 bases at J, with 20 bases between the two ends. Per germline, CDR1 LGHDT and CDR2 YNNKEL (reference sequence). The CDR3 spans 16 residues. CDR3 coding DNA: TGTGCCAGCAGCCTGGACTGGTCGGGGGGCGTATACGAGCAGTACTTC. Its translation: CASSLDWSGGVYEQYF.

In this sample, this clone turned up once. V usage is TRBV19 and J usage is TRBJ2-3; TRBD2 agrees at 10 bases. Trimming removed 6 bases from V and 2 bases from J; junction bases left unmatched: 5. This CDR3 is 15 amino acids long. Germline V gene sequence: CDR1 LNHDA, CDR2 SQIVND (reference sequence). The CDR3 spells CASRRTSGLTDTQYF. CDR3 bases: TGTGCCAGTAGGCGGACTAGCGGCCTCACAGATACGCAGTATTTT.

The V and J genes are TRBV5-1 and TRBJ2-1; TRBD1 matches 7 bases. The germline CDR1 and CDR2 sequences are SGHRS and YFSETQ. This CDR3 region has 13 residues. V shed 5 bases, J shed 8 bases, and the junction held 7 bases outside the gene matches. CDR3 loop: CASSTRGWDEQFF. The CDR3 DNA follows: TGCGCCAGCAGTACCAGGGGGTGGGATGAGCAGTTCTTC.

The chain recombines TRBV4-1 with TRBJ1-1; D possibly corresponds to TRBD1 (6 bases). Deletions cut 3 bases from V and 1 base from J, with 12 bases between. CDR3 length: 15 amino acids. Per the germline V gene, CDR1 is MGHRA and CDR2 is YSYEKL. The CDR3, as DNA: TGCGCCAGCAGCCAGGGATTGGACAGGAACACTGAAGCTTTCTTT. Its protein product is CASSQGLDRNTEAFF.

The J gene is TRBJ1-1, the V gene TRBV28; D not resolved. The length of the CDR3 is 12 residues. Deletions cut 6 bases from V and 4 bases from J, with 9 bases between. Germline CDR1 and CDR2: MDHEN and SYDVKM. The CDR3 DNA reads TGTGCCAGCAGCTCTAGACTCACTGAAGCTTTCTTT. As protein: CASSSRLTEAFF.

The chain joins TRBV5-4 to TRBJ2-5; TRBD2 aligns across 9 bases. Trimming at V came to 0 bases and at J to 4 bases, leaving 4 bases not matched to a gene. The germline V gene encodes CDR1 SGHNT and CDR2 YYREEE (reference sequence). The CDR3 covers 15 residues. The CDR3 protein is CASSLASGGSETQYF. The CDR3, as DNA: TGTGCCAGCAGCTTGGCCAGCGGGGGGTCAGAGACCCAGTACTTC.

The gene calls are TRBV6-5 and TRBJ1-2; no clear D. The length of the CDR3 is 15 residues. Germline loops: CDR1 MNHEY, CDR2 SVGAGI. V lost 5 bases and J lost 4, with 17 bases in between. This CDR3 reads CASSPRLNGFYGYTF. CDR3 nucleotide sequence: TGTGCCAGCAGTCCAAGACTTAACGGTTTCTATGGCTACACCTTC.

V gene TRBV3-1 (or the pseudogene TRBV3-2) combines with J gene TRBJ2-3, with 10 bases aligning to TRBD2. This CDR3 comprises 16 residues. Germline V CDR1 and CDR2: LGHDT, YNNKEL (reference sequence). Trimming cost V 4 bases and J 0 bases; bases outside gene matches: 4. In DNA form, the CDR3 reads TGTGCCAGCAGCCTAATAGCGGGGGGAAGCACAGATACGCAGTATTTT. Amino acids: CASSLIAGGSTDTQYF.

The genes are TRBV10-3 and TRBJ2-3; a possible D gene is TRBD2 (6 bases). Per the germline V gene, CDR1 is ENHRY and CDR2 is SYGVKD. The CDR3 covers 19 residues. V was pared by 6 bases and J by 4 bases, with 29 bases between. The CDR3 DNA is TGTGCCATCAGCACCCCGCGGGACCGAAACCTCATTAGGGCAGATACGCAGTATTTT. This encodes CAISTPRDRNLIRADTQYF.

The rearrangement links TRBV6-5 to TRBJ1-2; tentative D call: TRBD1 (6 bases). Germline loops: CDR1 MNHEY, CDR2 SVGAGI. V was clipped by 10 bases and J by 7 bases, with 16 bases between them. The CDR3 is 12 amino acids. CDR3 sequence reads: CATRGGPGGYTF. The CDR3 DNA follows: TGTGCCACCAGGGGAGGCCCTGGTGGCTACACCTTC.

This chain joins TRBV7-2 and TRBJ2-2, with D possibly TRBD1 on 6 matching bases. Trimming removed 2 bases from V and 3 bases from J, with 22 bases in between. This CDR3 is built from 19 residues. Germline CDR1 and CDR2: SGHTA and FQGNSA. CDR3 DNA sequence: TGTGCCAGCAGCTTATCCAGGGGAACTGAACTTCTCTACACCGGGGAGCTGTTTTTT. Translated: CASSLSRGTELLYTGELFF.